The sequence of this TCR beta chain was determined in a study of cytomegalovirus exposure and HLA in healthy donors (dated by TCRdb to the late 2010s). Regarding the study in general: In an earlier analysis of under 600 of the donors, 276 Gb of sequence data and about 110 million unique TCR beta sequences from 150 million to 200 million T cells were reported. About 320 gigabases of sequencing data and tens of millions of unique TCR sequences were included in an early release covering over 600 HLA-typed donors. Among the approximately 400 genotyped donors, around 81% belonged to the genetic ancestry cluster associated with self-reported Caucasian donors. The study aimed to test whether cataloging public T cell receptors could reveal signatures of past pathogen exposure. The study profiled the T cell repertoires of 550 to 700 subjects by immunosequencing and related them to cytomegalovirus serostatus. A separate validation cohort of more than 100 different subjects was used in addition to the 666-subject first cohort. To predict cytomegalovirus infection status, the study brought together high-throughput TCR immunosequencing, statistical association of individual TCRs with disease status, and machine learning. In a later analysis, previously published TCR beta repertoires from about 670 donors were re-analyzed and high-resolution HLA genotyping was added so that TCR occurrence patterns could be studied. Rather than drawing on any new phenotypic data, the later analysis identified candidate immune exposures from TCR beta sequences and the way those sequences occurred across donors. To decide whether each TCR beta V gene segment behaved as functional or pseudogenic, an earlier analysis of some 580 of the donors relied on high-throughput TCR beta sequencing. Alongside the repertoire data, information on donor age, sex, ethnicity and CMV serostatus was compiled. Genome-wide SNP genotypes for about three fifths of the roughly 670 donors were used in a later genetic analysis, which treated that subset as a discovery cohort. Every repertoire in the discovery cohort had been generated on one and the same sequencing platform. HLA typing covered class I and class II loci at four-digit resolution. Typing coverage differed by locus: A, B, C, DRB1 and DQB1 were typed in about 620-640 donors, DQA1 in roughly 500, DPA1 in nearly 610, and DPB1 in approximately 450. Four to six DR-DQ haplotypes were handled as single units for association and clustering, since linkage in the cohort was strong. Across approximately 400 genotyped donors of the cohort, an average of roughly 250,000 unique TCR beta nucleotide sequences per donor were sequenced, and roughly 18% of those sequences were non-productive.

With regard to this clone: The specificity of this receptor is unknown. Base qualities are missing; no much larger clone stands one base away.

The CDR3 has 14 amino acids, counting the end cysteine and phenylalanine. The only DNA kept is the CDR3, 42 bases in frame from the first base. The germline V gene specifies MDHEN as CDR1 and SYDVKM as CDR2. Trimming at the junction amounts to 8 bases on V and 1 base on J, and the germline ends lie 13 bases apart. The receptor library was made with the immunoSEQ multiplex PCR assay. A mixture of 60 forward primers for TCR Vbeta segments and 13 reverse primers for TCR Jbeta segments was used in the multiplex PCR. A multiplex PCR assay on genomic DNA amplified the CDR3 region of rearranged TCR beta genes. The amplified TCR beta libraries were sequenced on the Illumina HiSeq System as 87-base-pair reads. Concerning the study's data processing: A later analysis tallied tens of millions of unique TCR beta chains across the approximately 670 repertoires, and 10 million to 11 million of those chains were shared by two or more donors. Raw reads were error-corrected and collapsed into unique sequences by a nearest-neighbor algorithm in which closely related sequences were merged to remove PCR and sequencing errors. CDR3 sequences were aligned to IMGT reference sequences to assign V, D and J gene segments. For a sequence to be retained, at least a six-nucleotide match to both a V gene segment and a J gene segment was required. Rearrangements were called productive when the CDR3 lacked stop codons and stayed in frame with V and J; all others were non-productive. CDR3 was defined according to IMGT convention as the region running from the second conserved V-encoded cysteine to the conserved J-encoded phenylalanine. In an earlier analysis of 587 of the donors, sequences lacking an unambiguous match to a single V gene segment were excluded. An earlier analysis of a few hundred of the donors called V segments functional above 56.7% productive rearrangements and segregating when the between-donor standard deviation exceeded 5%. To diagnose cytomegalovirus status from the catalog of TCR beta chain sequences, a statistical classification framework was built. In a later analysis, V and J genes were assigned by comparing TCR nucleotide sequences against IMGT/GENE-DB human TR gene sequences. In a later analysis, CDR3 sequences and most-parsimonious VDJ recombination scenarios were assigned using the TCRdist pipeline. A later analysis defined each TCR beta chain by its CDR3 amino acid sequence plus V-gene family, and excluded reads lacking a unique V-gene family. In a later analysis, 550 to 650 highly shared, low-generation-probability nucleotide sequences were removed to address suspected cross-contamination and a sequencing artifact. In a later analysis, a clonal expansion index for each public chain was calculated from normalized within-repertoire ranks of inferred template counts. In a later analysis, generation probabilities were computed using a VDJ recombination model fitted to out-of-frame rearrangements, and the results were checked against IGoR. A later analysis scored TCR-TCR, TCR-HLA and TCR-CMV co-occurrence with hypergeometric tests, applying a repertoire-size bias correction to TCR pairs. To estimate false discovery rates, a later analysis permuted the HLA or CMV assignments 20 times. In a later analysis, co-occurring TCRs were grouped using DBSCAN, with TCRdist sequence similarity added in when clustering inside HLA-allele-positive subsets. For co-occurrence clustering, repertoires with fewer than 30,000 or more than 120,000 public chains were excluded, along with five or six repertoires with anomalous nucleotide sharing. TCRdb's version of the immuneACCESS table is confined to in-frame rearrangements and falls short of the full clone set. An unresolved V gene accounts for under half of the shortfall where checked; the remainder is of unknown origin. D and trimming come from the DNA, and the V and J calls and clone size come from that table. The sample includes about 180,000 clones, with more than 60% observed a single time. The top ten hold 1.4% of the sample.

What the research found in general, with its limitations: A later analysis found that TCR association rates varied across HLA loci, with DRB1 alleles showing the most associated TCRs and HLA-C alleles the fewest. A total of around 150 TCR beta chains were listed by the study as associated with cytomegalovirus. A group of highly shared sequence variants was considered likely to be a technical artifact of the sequencing pipeline. According to the authors, the approach could potentially be generalized to other disease states and immunological phenotypes. In an earlier analysis of about 600 of the donors, most TCR beta V segments appeared in productive rearrangements about 87% or about 30% of the time, broadly matching IMGT annotations. A later analysis reported that several top co-occurrence clusters appeared linked to parvovirus B19, influenza, CMV and Epstein-Barr virus. A further reported finding was that TCR beta sequences accurately predicted the HLA-A and HLA-B alleles for most subjects in the first cohort. An association between a missense DCLRE1C variant and V-gene and J-gene trimming of TCR beta chains was found in a later genetic analysis and replicated in an independent cohort. Most TCR sequences were seen in very few donors, while some public TCRs were found in many individuals. According to a later genetic analysis, donors in an Asian-associated ancestry cluster had fewer N-insertions in productive TCRs than the approximately 710-donor mean. Because HLA typing was unavailable for some donors at each locus, only the typed subset was used in association tests. Immune exposure information for the cohort was limited to CMV serostatus. A later analysis found that HLA-associated TCR beta chains were more clonally expanded and had lower generation probabilities than equally common non-associated chains. Sequencing depth was assumed to be roughly uniform across donors in the presence/absence analyses, though that assumption may not hold. In vitro tests confirmed that three of the cytomegalovirus-associated TCR beta chains recognize cytomegalovirus antigens. Most CMV-associated TCR beta chains appeared to be HLA-restricted in a later analysis, and the HLA associations seemed to be driven largely by CMV exposure. A later analysis associated about 17,000 TCR beta sequences with specific HLA alleles at a false discovery rate of 0.05. The classifier was reported to diagnose cytomegalovirus status with high specificity and sensitivity in both the original cohort and the validation cohort. When HLA alleles, especially DR and DQ, strongly co-occurred, TCR associations were difficult to assign to individual alleles. Fewer than 20 rarely observed V segments, including chromosome 9 orphons, were excluded from the earlier analysis of several hundred of the donors because counts were too low. Only TCR beta chains were sequenced in this cohort, and the absence of alpha or paired-chain data limited detectable features. Because the 87-base-pair reads could not distinguish some IMGT-functional V segments, including TRBV6-2 and TRBV6-3, those segments were excluded. Correlated functional status among segregating V segments might be attributable to linkage disequilibrium, but an unknown experimental factor could not be ruled out.

The cohort comprised several hundred healthy bone marrow donors. At the time of sampling, all cohort members were nominally healthy, though unrecorded immune exposures were likely present. The donor tested CMV seronegative, placing the donor among the 350 to 400 seronegative members of the cohort. Every donor gave a peripheral blood sample, and the peripheral blood mononuclear cells from that sample were used for TCR beta sequencing. The Qiagen DNeasy Blood Extraction Kit was used to extract genomic DNA from the blood cell samples. This TCR derives from a man aged 18 to 29 in good health and CMV-seronegative. Recombination linked TRBV28 to TRBJ2-3, with no D gene named confidently. Sequenced sample: PBMCs. For the CDR3, the sequence is CASFSQRGTDTQYF. The bases read TGTGCCAGCTTTTCCCAGCGCGGCACAGATACGCAGTATTTT.